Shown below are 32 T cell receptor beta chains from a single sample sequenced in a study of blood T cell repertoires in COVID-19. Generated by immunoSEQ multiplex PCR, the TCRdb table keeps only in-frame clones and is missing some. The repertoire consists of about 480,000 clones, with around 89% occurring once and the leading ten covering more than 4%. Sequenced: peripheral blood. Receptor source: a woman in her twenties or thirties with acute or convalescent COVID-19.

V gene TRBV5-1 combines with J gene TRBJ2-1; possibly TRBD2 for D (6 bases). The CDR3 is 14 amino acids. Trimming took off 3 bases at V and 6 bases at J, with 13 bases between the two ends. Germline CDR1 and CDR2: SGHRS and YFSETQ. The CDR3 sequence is CASSSGTGFNEQFF. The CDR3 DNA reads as TGCGCCAGCAGCTCCGGGACTGGTTTCAATGAGCAGTTCTTC.

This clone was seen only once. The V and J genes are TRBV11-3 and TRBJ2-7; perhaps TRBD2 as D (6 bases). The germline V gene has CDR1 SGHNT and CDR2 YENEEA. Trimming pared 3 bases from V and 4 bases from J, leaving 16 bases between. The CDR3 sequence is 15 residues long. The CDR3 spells CASSLGGGVVYEQYF. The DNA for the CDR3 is TGTGCCAGCAGCTTGGGGGGAGGAGTGGTTTACGAGCAGTACTTC.

The CDR3, as DNA: TGTGCCAGCAGCCAACAGGGGTCCGGGGAGCTGTTTTTT. This codes for CASSQQGSGELFF. This chain connects TRBV3-1 (or the pseudogene TRBV3-2) to TRBJ2-2; the D gene is possibly TRBD1 (6 bases). The V gene lost 2 bases and the J gene lost 6 bases, with 7 bases spanning the gap. The CDR3 runs to 13 residues. CDR1 LGHDT and CDR2 YNNKEL come from the germline V gene (reference sequence).

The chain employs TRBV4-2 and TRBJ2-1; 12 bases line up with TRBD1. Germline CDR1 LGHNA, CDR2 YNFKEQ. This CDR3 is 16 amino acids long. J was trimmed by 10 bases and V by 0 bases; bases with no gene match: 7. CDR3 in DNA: TGTGCCAGCAGCCAAGATGGGACAGGGGGCAGAGAAGAGCAGTTCTTC. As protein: CASSQDGTGGREEQFF.

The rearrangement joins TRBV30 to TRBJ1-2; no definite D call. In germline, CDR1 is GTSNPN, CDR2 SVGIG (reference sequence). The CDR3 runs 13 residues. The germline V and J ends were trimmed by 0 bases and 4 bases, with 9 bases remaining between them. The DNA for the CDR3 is TGTGCCTGGAGTGTTAGTCTCGGCTATGGCTACACCTTC. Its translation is CAWSVSLGYGYTF.

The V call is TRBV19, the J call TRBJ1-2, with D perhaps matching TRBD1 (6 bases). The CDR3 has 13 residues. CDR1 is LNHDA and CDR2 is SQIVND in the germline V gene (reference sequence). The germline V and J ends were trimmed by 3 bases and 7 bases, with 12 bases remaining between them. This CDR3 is CASSMDSLAGYTF. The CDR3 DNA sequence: TGTGCCAGTAGTATGGACAGTCTGGCTGGCTACACCTTC. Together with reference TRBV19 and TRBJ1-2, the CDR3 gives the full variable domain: DGGITQSPKYLFRKEGQNVTLSCEQNLNHDAMYWYRQDPGQGLRLIYYSQIVNDFQKGDIAEGYSVSREKKESFPLTVTSAQKNPTAFYLCASSMDSLAGYTFGSGTRLTVV.

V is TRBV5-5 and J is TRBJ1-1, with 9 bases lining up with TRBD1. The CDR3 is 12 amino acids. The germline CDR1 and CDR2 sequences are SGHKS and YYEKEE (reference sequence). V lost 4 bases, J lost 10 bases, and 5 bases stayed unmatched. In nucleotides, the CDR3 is TGTGCCAGCAGCCATCGACAGGGGGTAGCTTTCTTT. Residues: CASSHRQGVAFF.

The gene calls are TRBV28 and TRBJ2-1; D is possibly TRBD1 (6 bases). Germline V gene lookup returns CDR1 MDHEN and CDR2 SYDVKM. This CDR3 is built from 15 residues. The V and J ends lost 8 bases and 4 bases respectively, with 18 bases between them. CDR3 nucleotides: TGTGCCAGCTTGGGGGCTTACGGGGATTACAATGAGCAGTTCTTC. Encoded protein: CASLGAYGDYNEQFF.

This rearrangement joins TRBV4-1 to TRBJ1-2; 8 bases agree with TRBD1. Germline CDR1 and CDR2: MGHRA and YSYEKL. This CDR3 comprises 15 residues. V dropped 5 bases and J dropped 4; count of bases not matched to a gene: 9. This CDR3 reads CASSSRQGSSYGYTF. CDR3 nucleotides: TGCGCCAGCAGCTCCCGACAGGGGTCGAGCTATGGCTACACCTTC.

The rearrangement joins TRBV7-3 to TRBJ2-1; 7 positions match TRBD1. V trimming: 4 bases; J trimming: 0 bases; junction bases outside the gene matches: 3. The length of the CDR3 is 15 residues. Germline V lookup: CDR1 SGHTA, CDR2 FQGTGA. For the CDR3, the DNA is TGTGCCAGCAGCTCGGGACAGAGCTCCTACAATGAGCAGTTCTTC. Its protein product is CASSSGQSSYNEQFF.

The CDR3 reads CASSTKIAGGSTRPDTQYF. The CDR3 region has the DNA TGTGCCAGCAGTACCAAAATAGCGGGGGGGTCGACACGACCAGATACGCAGTATTTT. V and J are TRBV7-9 and TRBJ2-3; 11 nucleotides match TRBD2. The germline V gene encodes CDR1 SEHNR and CDR2 FQNEAQ (reference sequence). The V segment lost 6 bases and the J segment 4 bases; nucleotides outside the gene matches: 18. CDR3 size: 19 residues.

The CDR3 coding sequence is TGTGCCAGCAGCTTATCACCCGACAGCAACTATGGCTACACCTTC. Translating it yields CASSLSPDSNYGYTF. The rearrangement links TRBV7-6 to TRBJ1-2; D may be TRBD1 (5 bases). The germline V gene encodes CDR1 SGHVS and CDR2 FNYEAQ. The CDR3 sequence is 15 residues long. The germline V and J ends were trimmed by 2 bases and 2 bases, with 12 bases remaining between them.

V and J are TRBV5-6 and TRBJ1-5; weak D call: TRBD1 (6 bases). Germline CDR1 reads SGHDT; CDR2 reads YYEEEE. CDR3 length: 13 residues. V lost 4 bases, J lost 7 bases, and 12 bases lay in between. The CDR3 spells CASSLFRGQPQHF. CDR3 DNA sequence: TGTGCCAGCAGCCTCTTCAGGGGACAGCCCCAGCATTTT.

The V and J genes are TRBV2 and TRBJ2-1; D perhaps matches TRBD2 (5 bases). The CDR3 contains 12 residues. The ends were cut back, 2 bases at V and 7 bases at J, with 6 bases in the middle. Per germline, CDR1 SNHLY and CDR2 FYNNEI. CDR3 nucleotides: TGTGCCAGCAGTGAACGGGGAAATGAGCAGTTCTTC. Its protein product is CASSERGNEQFF.

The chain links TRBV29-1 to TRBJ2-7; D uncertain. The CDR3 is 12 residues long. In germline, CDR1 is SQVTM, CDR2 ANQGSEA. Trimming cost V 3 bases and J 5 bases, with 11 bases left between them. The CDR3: CSVEVKRDEQYF. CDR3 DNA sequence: TGCAGCGTTGAGGTCAAACGGGACGAGCAGTACTTC.

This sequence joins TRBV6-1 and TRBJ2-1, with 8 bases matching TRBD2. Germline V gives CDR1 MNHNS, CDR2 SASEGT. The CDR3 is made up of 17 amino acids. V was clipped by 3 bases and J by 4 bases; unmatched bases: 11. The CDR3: CASSEVGASGGYNEQFF. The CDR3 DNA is TGTGCCAGCAGTGAGGTCGGTGCGTCGGGGGGGTACAATGAGCAGTTCTTC.

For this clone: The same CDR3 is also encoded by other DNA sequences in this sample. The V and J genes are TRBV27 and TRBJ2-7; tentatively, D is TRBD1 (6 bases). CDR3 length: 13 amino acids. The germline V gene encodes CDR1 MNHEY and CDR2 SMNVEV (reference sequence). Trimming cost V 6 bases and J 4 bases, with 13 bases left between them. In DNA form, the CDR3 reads TGTGCCAGCAGCCCTCAAACAGGGTACGAGCAGTACTTC. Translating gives CASSPQTGYEQYF.

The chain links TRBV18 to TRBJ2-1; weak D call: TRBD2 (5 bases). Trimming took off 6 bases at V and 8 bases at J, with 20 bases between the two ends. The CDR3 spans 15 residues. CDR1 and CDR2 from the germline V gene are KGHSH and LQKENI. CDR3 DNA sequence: TGTGCCAGCTCGCCGCGGGCCTTTGGGGTGGATGAGCAGTTCTTC. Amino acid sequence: CASSPRAFGVDEQFF. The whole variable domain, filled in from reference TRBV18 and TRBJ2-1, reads NAGVMQNPRHLVRRRGQEARLRCSPMKGHSHVYWYRQLPEEGLKFMVYLQKENIIDESGMPKERFSAEFPKEGPSILRIQQVVRGDSAAYFCASSPRAFGVDEQFFGPGTRLTVL.

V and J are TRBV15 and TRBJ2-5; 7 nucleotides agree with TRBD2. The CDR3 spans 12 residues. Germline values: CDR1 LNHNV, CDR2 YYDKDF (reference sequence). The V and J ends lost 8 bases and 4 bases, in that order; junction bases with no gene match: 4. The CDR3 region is CATSRGVETQYF. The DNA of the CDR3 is TGTGCCACCTCCCGGGGGGTAGAGACCCAGTACTTC.

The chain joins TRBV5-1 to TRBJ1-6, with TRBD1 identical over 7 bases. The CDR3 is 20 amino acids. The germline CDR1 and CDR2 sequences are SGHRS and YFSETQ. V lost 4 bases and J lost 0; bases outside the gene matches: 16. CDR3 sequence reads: CASSPGEGAGQFSYNSPLHF. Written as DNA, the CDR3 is TGCGCCAGCAGCCCGGGAGAGGGGGCCGGCCAATTCTCCTATAATTCACCCCTCCACTTT.

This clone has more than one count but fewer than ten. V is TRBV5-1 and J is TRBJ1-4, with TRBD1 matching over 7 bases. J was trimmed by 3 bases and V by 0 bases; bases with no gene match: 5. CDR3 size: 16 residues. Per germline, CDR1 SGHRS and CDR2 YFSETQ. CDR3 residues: CASSLEGARANEKLFF. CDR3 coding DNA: TGCGCCAGCAGCTTGGAGGGGGCGCGAGCTAATGAAAAACTGTTTTTT.

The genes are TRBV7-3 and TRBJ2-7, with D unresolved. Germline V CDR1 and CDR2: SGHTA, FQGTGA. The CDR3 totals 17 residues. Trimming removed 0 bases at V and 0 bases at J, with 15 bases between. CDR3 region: CASSLTSSPTNSYEQYF. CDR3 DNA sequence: TGTGCCAGCAGCTTAACTTCCAGTCCCACCAACTCCTACGAGCAGTACTTC.

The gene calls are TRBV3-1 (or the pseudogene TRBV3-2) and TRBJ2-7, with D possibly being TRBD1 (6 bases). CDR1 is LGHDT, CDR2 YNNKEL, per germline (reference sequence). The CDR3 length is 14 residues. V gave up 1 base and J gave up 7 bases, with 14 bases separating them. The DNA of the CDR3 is TGTGCCAGCAGCCAAGGGACAGAGGGTAAGGAGCAGTACTTC. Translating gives CASSQGTEGKEQYF.

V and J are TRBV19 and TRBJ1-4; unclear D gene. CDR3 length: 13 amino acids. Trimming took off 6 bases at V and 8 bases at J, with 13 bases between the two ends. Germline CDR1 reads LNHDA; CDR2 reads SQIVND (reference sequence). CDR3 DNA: TGTGCCAGTAGATCAAACGACGGGGAAAAACTGTTTTTT. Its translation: CASRSNDGEKLFF.

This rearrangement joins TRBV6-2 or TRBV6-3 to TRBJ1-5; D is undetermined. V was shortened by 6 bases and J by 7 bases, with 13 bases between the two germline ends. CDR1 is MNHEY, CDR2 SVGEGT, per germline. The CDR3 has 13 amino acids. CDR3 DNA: TGTGCCAGCAGCCTCGGGGTTTGGCAGCCCCAGCATTTT. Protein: CASSLGVWQPQHF.

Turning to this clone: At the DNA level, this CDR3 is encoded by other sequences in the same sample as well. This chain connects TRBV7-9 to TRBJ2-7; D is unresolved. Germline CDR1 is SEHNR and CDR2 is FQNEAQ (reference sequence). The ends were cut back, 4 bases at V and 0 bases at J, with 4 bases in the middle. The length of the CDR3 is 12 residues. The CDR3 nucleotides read TGTGCCAGCAGCTCCCGCTCCTACGAGCAGTACTTC. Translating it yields CASSSRSYEQYF.

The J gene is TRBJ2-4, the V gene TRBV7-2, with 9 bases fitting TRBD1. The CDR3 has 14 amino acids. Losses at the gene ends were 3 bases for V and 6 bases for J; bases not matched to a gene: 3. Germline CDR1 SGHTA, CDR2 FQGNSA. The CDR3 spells CASSFTGGANIQYF. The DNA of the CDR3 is TGTGCCAGCAGCTTCACAGGGGGCGCAAACATTCAGTACTTC.

The CDR3 spells CASPGTSMAYEQYF. The DNA of the CDR3 is TGTGCCAGCCCCGGGACTAGTATGGCCTACGAGCAGTACTTC. The rearrangement links TRBV6-1 to TRBJ2-7; 8 nucleotides line up with TRBD2. The trim removed 8 bases at V and 2 bases at J, leaving 8 bases unmatched. Germline CDR1 reads MNHNS; CDR2 reads SASEGT. The CDR3 consists of 14 residues.

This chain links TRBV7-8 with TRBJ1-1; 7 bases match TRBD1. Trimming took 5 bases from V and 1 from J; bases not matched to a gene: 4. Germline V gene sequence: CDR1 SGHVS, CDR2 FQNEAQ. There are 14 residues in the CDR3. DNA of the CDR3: TGTGCCAGCAGCCAATGGACAGGGAACACTGAAGCTTTCTTT. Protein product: CASSQWTGNTEAFF.

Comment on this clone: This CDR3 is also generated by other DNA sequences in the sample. The DNA for the CDR3 is TGTGCCACCAGTGATCCGGGGGGCCTAGAGACCCAGTACTTC. Translating it yields CATSDPGGLETQYF. The chain has TRBV24-1 and TRBJ2-5; perhaps TRBD2 as D (7 bases). The germline V gene encodes CDR1 KGHDR and CDR2 SFDVKD. V was trimmed by 3 bases and J by 4 bases, leaving 11 bases between them. This CDR3 is 14 amino acids long.

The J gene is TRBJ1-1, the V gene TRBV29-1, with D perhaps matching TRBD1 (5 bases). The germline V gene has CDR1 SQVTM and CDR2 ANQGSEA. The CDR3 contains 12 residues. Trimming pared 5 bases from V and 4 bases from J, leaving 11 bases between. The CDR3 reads CSVQVQGTEAFF. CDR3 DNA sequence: TGCAGCGTTCAAGTTCAGGGCACTGAAGCTTTCTTT.

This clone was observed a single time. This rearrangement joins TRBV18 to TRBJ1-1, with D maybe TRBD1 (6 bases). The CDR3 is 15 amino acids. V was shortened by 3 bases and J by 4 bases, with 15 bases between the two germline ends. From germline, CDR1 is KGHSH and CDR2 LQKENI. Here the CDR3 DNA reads TGTGCCAGCTCACCGCAATATGACAGGTCCACTGAAGCTTTCTTT. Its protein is CASSPQYDRSTEAFF.